A selection of T cell receptor beta chains follows, all from one sample in a study of T cell responses to AZD1222 COVID-19 vaccine. Data came from immunoSEQ multiplex PCR; TCRdb stores just in-frame clones and leaves some out. The data hold approximately 130,000 clones, with just under 95% observed a single time. This specimen was peripheral blood, taken 28 days after the second AZD1222 dose. These receptors all stem from an adult who received the AZD1222 COVID-19 vaccine. Each CDR3 is given with its conserved first and last residue. Fields, in order: J gene, D gene, V gene, clone size, CDR3 DNA, CDR3 protein. D genes are given only for firm matches. Clone size is not always given. Where it is, it says once, few, many or a class for expanded clones.

J: TRBJ2-1; D: TRBD2; V: TRBV9; size: NA; DNA: TGTGCCAGCAGCGCGTTTGGGCGGGGGTTCGATGAGCAGTTCTTC; CDR3: CASSAFGRGFDEQFF
J: TRBJ2-1; D: NA; V: TRBV15; size: NA; DNA: TGTGCCACCAGCAGAGATAGGAGACTAGAGCAGTTCTTC; CDR3: CATSRDRRLEQFF
J: TRBJ2-1; D: TRBD2; V: TRBV19; size: NA; DNA: TGTGCCAGTAGACTAGCGGGGGGGAGTTTGGTCTTC; CDR3: CASRLAGGSLVF
J: TRBJ1-5; D: NA; V: TRBV30; size: NA; DNA: TGTGCCTGGAGTCGCCGGGACATTGGCAATCAGCCCCAGCATTTT; CDR3: CAWSRRDIGNQPQHF
J: TRBJ1-4; D: NA; V: TRBV5-1; size: NA; DNA: TGCGCCAGCAGCTTTACCTCTGCTAATGAAAAACTGTTTTTT; CDR3: CASSFTSANEKLFF
J: TRBJ1-5; D: NA; V: TRBV28; size: NA; DNA: TGTGCCAGCAGTCCCTTGGTGGCTTGGAGCAATCAGCCCCAGCATTTT; CDR3: CASSPLVAWSNQPQHF
J: TRBJ1-4; D: TRBD1; V: TRBV7-2; size: NA; DNA: TGTGCCAGCAGCTTATCAGGGGGGAGTGAAAAACTGTTTTTT; CDR3: CASSLSGGSEKLFF
J: TRBJ1-5; D: NA; V: TRBV19; size: once; DNA: TGTGCCAGTAGTCCGGGATTAGTGGATCAGCCCCAGCATTTT; CDR3: CASSPGLVDQPQHF
J: TRBJ1-3; D: NA; V: TRBV6-5; size: NA; DNA: TGTGCCAGCAGTTACTCGAGTGGAAACACCATATATTTT; CDR3: CASSYSSGNTIYF
J: TRBJ2-1; D: TRBD2; V: TRBV7-7; size: NA; DNA: TGTGCCAGCAGCGTAAGACTAGCGGGGGAAAATGAGCAGTTCTTC; CDR3: CASSVRLAGENEQFF
J: TRBJ2-1; D: TRBD2; V: TRBV12-3/TRBV12-4; size: NA; DNA: TGTGCCAGCAGTCCCCCTAGCGGGAGGAGTAAGTTCTTC; CDR3: CASSPPSGRSKFF
J: TRBJ2-3; D: TRBD1; V: TRBV18; size: NA; DNA: TGTGCCAGCTCACCGGGACAGAGCACAGATACGCAGTATTTT; CDR3: CASSPGQSTDTQYF
J: TRBJ1-2; D: NA; V: TRBV19; size: NA; DNA: TGTGCCAGTAGTGCGCGGGGAGGGAACTATGGCTACACCTTC; CDR3: CASSARGGNYGYTF
J: TRBJ2-7; D: TRBD2; V: TRBV7-2; size: NA; DNA: TGTGCCAGCAGCCCCCAGCGGGGTACAACCTACGAGCAGTACTTC; CDR3: CASSPQRGTTYEQYF
J: TRBJ2-2; D: TRBD1; V: TRBV7-3; size: NA; DNA: TGTGCCAGCAGCTTAGGACAGGCGAACACCGGGGAGCTGTTTTTT; CDR3: CASSLGQANTGELFF
J: TRBJ2-2; D: NA; V: TRBV25-1; size: NA; DNA: TGTGCCAGCAGCCTGCCCCAGGGATCCGCCGGGGAGCTGTTTTTT; CDR3: CASSLPQGSAGELFF
J: TRBJ2-7; D: TRBD2; V: TRBV7-2; size: NA; DNA: TGTGCCAGCAGCTTAGATGCTAGCGGGAGGGCTCGGTACTTC; CDR3: CASSLDASGRARYF
J: TRBJ1-2; D: NA; V: TRBV20-1; size: few; DNA: TGCAGTGCTAATGAGGGGGGCTATGGCTACACCTTC; CDR3: CSANEGGYGYTF
J: TRBJ1-1; D: NA; V: TRBV6-2/TRBV6-3; size: NA; DNA: TGTGCCAGCAGTTCGCTACGAGCGGCTTTCTTT; CDR3: CASSSLRAAFF